Listed below are T cell receptor beta chains from one sample, sequenced in a study of neurological immune-mediated disorders. TCRdb itself ran the 5' RACE reads through MiXCR, one entry per CDR3 protein. The sample includes 65,000 to 85,000 distinct CDR3 sequences, more than 5% of them seen just once. Sequenced input: PBMCs. These receptors came from a woman aged 55-69 years with multiple sclerosis. The CDR3 runs from the conserved cysteine through the conserved F or W. Fields, in order: V gene, CDR3 protein.

>TRBV6-2/TRBV6-3
CASRTSRGRRSYEQYF
>TRBV5-1
CASSPLTDSGGAFNEQFF
>TRBV5-1
CASSLGTGDRTGELFF
>TRBV9
CASSVGLPRETQYF
>TRBV7-2
CASNLVSSGREKLFF
>TRBV10-3
CAIRGTGYNEQFF
>TRBV5-1
CASSLGTPSYEQYF
>TRBV5-1
CASSLDGQGSYNEQFF
>TRBV7-9
CASGGVAGGQDTQYF
>TRBV29-1
CSVGVSPPAGELFF
>TRBV3-1
CASSHDVGGYEQYF
>TRBV5-1
CASSRTPGTGGEETQYF
>TRBV5-1
CASSPQAGVRTDTQYF
>TRBV20-1
CSAPGAGQETQYF
>TRBV28
CASSRTGGWSTEAFF
>TRBV5-1
CASRTRQETYEQYF
>TRBV7-9
CASRGYPKNTEAFF
>TRBV7-2
CASSPQTGTYEQYF
>TRBV5-1
CASSSGGAGQPQHF
>TRBV7-2
CASSLAVGRDHEQYF
>TRBV5-6
CASNPPGQGRYEQYF
>TRBV16
CASSQLSNTGELFF
>TRBV20-1
CSVITGTGKSTDTQYF
>TRBV20-1
CSASRLAPWETQYF
>TRBV20-1
CSARIRGTEAFF
>TRBV4-2
CASSQDSGSNQPQHF
>TRBV3-1
CASSQDGRGGSYTF
>TRBV5-6
CASSARGQGNYGYTF
>TRBV11-2
CASSWQGTGDSEAFF
>TRBV6-6
CASSYGTQGRDYGYTF
>TRBV29-1
CSVLAPDGYTF